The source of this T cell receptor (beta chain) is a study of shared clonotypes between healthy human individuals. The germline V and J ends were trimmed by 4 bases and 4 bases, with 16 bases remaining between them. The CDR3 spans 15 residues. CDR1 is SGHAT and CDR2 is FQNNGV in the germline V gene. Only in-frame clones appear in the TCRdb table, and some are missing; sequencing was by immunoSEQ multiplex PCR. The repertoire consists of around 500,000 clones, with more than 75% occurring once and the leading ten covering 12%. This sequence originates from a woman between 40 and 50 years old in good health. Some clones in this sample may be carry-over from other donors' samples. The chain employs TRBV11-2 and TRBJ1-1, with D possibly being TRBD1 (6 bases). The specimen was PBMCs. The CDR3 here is CASSSIRGGVTEAFF. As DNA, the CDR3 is TGTGCCAGCAGCTCGATTAGGGGGGGAGTCACTGAAGCTTTCTTT.